The rows below give T cell receptor beta chains drawn from one sample of a study of blood T cell repertoires in COVID-19. Only in-frame clones appear in the TCRdb table, and some are missing; sequencing was by immunoSEQ multiplex PCR. The sample has about 230,000 clones; about nine tenths are singletons. Material: peripheral blood. These TCRs come from a man in his forties or fifties with COVID-19, enrolled during active disease. CDR3s include the opening cysteine and the closing phenylalanine or tryptophan. D genes are given only for firm matches. Clone size is not always given. Where it is, it says once, few, many or a class for expanded clones.

TRBJ2-2 | TRBV11-2 | TRBD2 | NA | TGTGCCAGCAGCTTCGGCTTTTCAGCGGGACCGAACACCGGGGAGCTGTTTTTT | CASSFGFSAGPNTGELFF
TRBJ2-7 | TRBV28 | NA | NA | TGTGCCAGCAGTTTCAGAGCGAACCCCTACGAGCAGTACTTC | CASSFRANPYEQYF
TRBJ2-5 | TRBV5-1 | TRBD2 | NA | TGCGCCAGCTCCCTCTCCAGCGGGGGTAAAGAGACCCAGTACTTC | CASSLSSGGKETQYF
TRBJ1-2 | TRBV20-1 | NA | NA | TGCAGTGCTAGATCGGGCTATGGCTACACCTTC | CSARSGYGYTF
TRBJ1-2 | TRBV6-5 | TRBD1 | NA | TGTGCCAGCAGTTACCTTAGGGACAGCTATGGCTACACCTTC | CASSYLRDSYGYTF
TRBJ2-7 | TRBV7-2 | TRBD1 | NA | TGTGCCAGCAGCATCCGACAGGGGGAGAACTACGAGCAGTACTTC | CASSIRQGENYEQYF
TRBJ2-2 | TRBV18 | TRBD1 | few | TGTGCCAGCTCACCACAGGGGGCCTCCGGGGAGCTGTTTTTT | CASSPQGASGELFF
TRBJ2-7 | TRBV5-1 | TRBD1 | NA | TGCGCCAGCAGCTTGGTCGGGACAGGGGACTACGAGCAGTACTTC | CASSLVGTGDYEQYF
TRBJ2-3 | TRBV7-2 | NA | NA | TGTGCCAGCAGCCCCGGGGAGGAGGATACGCAGTATTTT | CASSPGEEDTQYF
TRBJ2-7 | TRBV19 | TRBD1 | NA | TGTGCCAGTAAGGTATCCCCGGGACAGCCCTACGAGCAGTACTTC | CASKVSPGQPYEQYF
TRBJ2-1 | TRBV4-3 | TRBD2 | NA | TGCGCCAGCAGCCTGCCCCCGACTAGCGGCTCCTTAACTGAGCAGTTCTTC | CASSLPPTSGSLTEQFF
TRBJ1-5 | TRBV7-6 | TRBD1 | NA | TGTGCCAGCAGCTCCTCCGGACAGGGGGCTTCGAACAATCAGCCCCAGCATTTT | CASSSSGQGASNNQPQHF
TRBJ1-6 | TRBV2 | NA | NA | TGTGCCAGCAGTGAAGCGCTCAGGGGCTATAATTCACCCCTCCACTTT | CASSEALRGYNSPLHF
TRBJ2-7 | TRBV3-1/TRBV3-2 | NA | NA | TGTGCCAGCAGCCTAAATACCGGCGAGCAGTACTTC | CASSLNTGEQYF
TRBJ2-7 | TRBV4-1 | TRBD1 | NA | TGCGCCAGCAGCCAAGCTCAGATTTTCATTGGGACAGGGGGATACGAGCAGTACTTC | CASSQAQIFIGTGGYEQYF
TRBJ2-7 | TRBV6-5 | TRBD2 | NA | TGTGCCAGCAGCGCAGACCGGGACTATCCCTACGAGCAGTACTTC | CASSADRDYPYEQYF
TRBJ2-2 | TRBV5-5 | TRBD1 | NA | TGTGCCAGCAGCTACCCGGGACAGGGGACACCTTTGGCGAACACCGGGGAGCTGTTTTTT | CASSYPGQGTPLANTGELFF
TRBJ1-5 | TRBV2 | TRBD1 | NA | TGTGCCAGCAGTGATGGCAGGGGGCGTCAGCCCCAGCATTTT | CASSDGRGRQPQHF
TRBJ2-1 | TRBV5-4 | NA | NA | TGTGCCAGCAGCCCCATTGGGAGAGCCTACAATGAGCAGTTCTTC | CASSPIGRAYNEQFF
TRBJ1-5 | TRBV2 | TRBD1 | few | TGTGCCAGCAGCGGGGGGACAGGGAGTCAGCCCCAGCATTTT | CASSGGTGSQPQHF
TRBJ1-1 | TRBV21-1 | NA | NA | TGTGCCAGCAGCAAAGTAGGGGGAAAGAACACTGAAGCTTTCTTT | CASSKVGGKNTEAFF